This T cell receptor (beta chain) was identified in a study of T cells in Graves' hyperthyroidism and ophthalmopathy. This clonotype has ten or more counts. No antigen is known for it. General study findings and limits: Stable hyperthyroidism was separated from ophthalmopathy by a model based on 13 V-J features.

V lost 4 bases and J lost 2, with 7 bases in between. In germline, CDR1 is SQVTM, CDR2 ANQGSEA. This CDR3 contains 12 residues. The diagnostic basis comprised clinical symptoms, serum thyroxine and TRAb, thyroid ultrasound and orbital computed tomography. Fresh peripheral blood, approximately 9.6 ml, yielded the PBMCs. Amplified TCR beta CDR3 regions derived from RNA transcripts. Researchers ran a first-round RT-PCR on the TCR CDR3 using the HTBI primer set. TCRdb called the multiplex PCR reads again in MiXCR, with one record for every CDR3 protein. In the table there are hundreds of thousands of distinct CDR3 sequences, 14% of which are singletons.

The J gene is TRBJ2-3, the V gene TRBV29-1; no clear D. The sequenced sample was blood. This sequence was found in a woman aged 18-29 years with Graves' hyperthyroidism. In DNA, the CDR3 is TGCAGCGTTGTCGACCCCACAGATACGCAGTATTTT. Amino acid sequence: CSVVDPTDTQYF.